These T cell receptor beta chains were read from a single sample in a study of blood T cell repertoires in COVID-19. Using immunoSEQ multiplex PCR, the repertoire was profiled, and TCRdb retains in-frame clones only, with some absent. The sample holds 88,000 or so clones, more than 75% seen once. Sample: peripheral blood. The source is a human donor in a cohort sampled during active COVID-19. The CDR3 runs from the conserved cysteine through the conserved F or W. Fields, in order: V gene, D gene, J gene, clone size, CDR3 DNA, CDR3 protein. D genes are given only for firm matches. The size of a clone is reported for some rows only, either as once, few or many, or as a class for expanded clones.

>TRBV4-2|TRBD2|TRBJ2-1|NA
TGTGCCAGCAGCCAAGGGGTAGGCCTAGCGGGAGGTACCACCTACAATGAGCAGTTCTTC
CASSQGVGLAGGTTYNEQFF
>TRBV24-1|TRBD2|TRBJ2-1|NA
TGTGCCACCAGTGATGACGGGAGGACCCCCGGGCGTACGTTCTTC
CATSDDGRTPGRTFF
>TRBV5-6|TRBD2|TRBJ2-7|NA
TGTGCCAGCAGCTTGCGGACTAGCTCCTACGAGCAGTACTTC
CASSLRTSSYEQYF
>TRBV5-4|TRBD2|TRBJ2-1|once
TGTGCCAGCAGCTCCGGACTAGCGGGGGACAATGAGCAGTTCTTC
CASSSGLAGDNEQFF
>TRBV19|NA|TRBJ1-1|few
TGTGCCAGTAGTATCCCCCCAGGTCTAGCTTTCTTT
CASSIPPGLAFF
>TRBV19|TRBD2|TRBJ2-1|NA
TGTGCCAGTAGTATCCTAGCGGCAGACAATGAGCAGTTCTTC
CASSILAADNEQFF
>TRBV25-1|NA|TRBJ2-5|NA
TGTGCCAGCAGTGATTCCCATCCCCAAGAGACCCAGTACTTC
CASSDSHPQETQYF
>TRBV5-1|TRBD2|TRBJ2-7|NA
TGCGCCAGCAGCGACATACCGGGACTAGCGGCCCCGGCGTACGAGCAGTACTTC
CASSDIPGLAAPAYEQYF
>TRBV15|TRBD2|TRBJ2-3|NA
TGTGCCACCAGCAGAGATTTAGCGGGGGGTACAGATACGCAGTATTTT
CATSRDLAGGTDTQYF
>TRBV28|TRBD2|TRBJ2-7|NA
TGTGCCAGCAGTTTATTTGGAGCGGGAGGGAGGGAGCAGTACTTC
CASSLFGAGGREQYF
>TRBV15|NA|TRBJ2-5|NA
TGTGCCACCAGCATTCAGAACCAAGAGACCCAGTACTTC
CATSIQNQETQYF
>TRBV18|NA|TRBJ2-1|NA
TGTGCCAGCTCACCGGGCCTGGGGAGGTTGCCTGAGCAGTTCTTC
CASSPGLGRLPEQFF
>TRBV3-1/TRBV3-2|TRBD1|TRBJ2-3|once
TGTGCCAGCAGCCAAGTGGGGACAGGGGGCTGGGATACGCAGTATTTT
CASSQVGTGGWDTQYF
>TRBV18|NA|TRBJ1-1|NA
TGTGCCAGCTCAACAGGAACAACAGGGTGGGGGACTGAAGCTTTCTTT
CASSTGTTGWGTEAFF
>TRBV5-6|NA|TRBJ2-7|NA
TGTGCCAGCAGCTTCCAAGGGGTCGGCGAGCAGTACTTC
CASSFQGVGEQYF
>TRBV12-3/TRBV12-4|NA|TRBJ2-3|NA
TGTGCCAGCACCCTTTTAGATACGCAGTATTTT
CASTLLDTQYF
>TRBV5-4|NA|TRBJ1-2|NA
TGTGCCAGCAGCGTGGGACTTTACTATGGCTACACCTTC
CASSVGLYYGYTF
>TRBV3-1/TRBV3-2|NA|TRBJ2-3|once
TGTGCCAGCAGCCAAAGCCCCCCGGGGTGGGTGCGAGATACGCAGTATTTT
CASSQSPPGWVRDTQYF
>TRBV11-3|NA|TRBJ2-3|NA
TGTGCCAGCAGCTTAGGAGGAGATACGCAGTATTTT
CASSLGGDTQYF
>TRBV19|TRBD1|TRBJ2-2|NA
TGTGCCAGTACGTACCGGGACAGAAACACCGGGGAGCTGTTTTTT
CASTYRDRNTGELFF
>TRBV5-8|TRBD1|TRBJ2-5|NA
TGTGCCAGCAGCCCGGGGACAGGGGGCTCAGAGACCCAGTACTTC
CASSPGTGGSETQYF
>TRBV19|TRBD2|TRBJ2-2|NA
TGTGCCAGTATGGGAAGGGCGGGAGGCGGCGGGGAGCTGTTTTTT
CASMGRAGGGGELFF
>TRBV3-1/TRBV3-2|TRBD1|TRBJ1-1|NA
TGTGCCAGCAGCCCAGGACAGGGGACTTTCTTT
CASSPGQGTFF
>TRBV28|TRBD1|TRBJ2-7|NA
TGTGCCAGCAGTCCTGGACAGGAGTACGAGCAGTACTTC
CASSPGQEYEQYF
>TRBV7-3|TRBD1|TRBJ2-1|NA
TGTGCCAGCAGCATCCAGACAGGGTCCGAGCAGTTCTTC
CASSIQTGSEQFF
>TRBV2|TRBD2|TRBJ2-1|few
TGTGCCACCTGGACTAGCGGAGGGCGGAATGAGCAGTTCTTC
CATWTSGGRNEQFF
>TRBV19|TRBD1|TRBJ2-1|once
TGTGCCAGTAGTACTTCCGGGACAGGGGGTCCGTCTGAGCAGTTCTTC
CASSTSGTGGPSEQFF
>TRBV5-5|NA|TRBJ2-7|NA
TGTGCCAGCAGCTTTGCAGGGATAGCCTACGAGCAGTACTTC
CASSFAGIAYEQYF
>TRBV5-4|TRBD2|TRBJ2-7|NA
TGTGCCAGCAGCTCAAATAGCGGGAGCTCCTACGAGCAGTACTTC
CASSSNSGSSYEQYF
>TRBV6-5|TRBD2|TRBJ2-3|few
TGTGCCAGCAGCCAGCGGGAGAGCACAGATACGCAGTATTTT
CASSQRESTDTQYF
>TRBV28|TRBD1|TRBJ2-1|NA
TGTGCCAGCAATATAGAGGGCAGGGGGATCTACAATGAGCAGTTCTTC
CASNIEGRGIYNEQFF
>TRBV12-5|NA|TRBJ2-5|NA
TGTGCTAGTGGCCGGGGGAACAGGGAGACCCAGTACTTC
CASGRGNRETQYF
>TRBV15|NA|TRBJ2-7|NA
TGTGCCACCAGCACCCTAGGGAGAGGGAGCTCCTACGAGCAGTACTTC
CATSTLGRGSSYEQYF
>TRBV29-1|NA|TRBJ1-1|NA
TGCAGCGTCGAGGGTCGGGGTGAAGCTTTCTTT
CSVEGRGEAFF
>TRBV5-4|TRBD2|TRBJ2-1|once
TGTGCCAGCAGCGGCGGGACTAGCGCAACCTACAATGAGCAGTTCTTC
CASSGGTSATYNEQFF
>TRBV9|TRBD1|TRBJ1-1|NA
TGTGCCAGCAGCGTAGGAGACAGGGTTGGCACTGAAGCTTTCTTT
CASSVGDRVGTEAFF
>TRBV5-1|TRBD2|TRBJ2-1|NA
TGCGCCAGCAGCCCTGGACTAGCCCTCTACAATGAGCAGTTCTTC
CASSPGLALYNEQFF
>TRBV15|NA|TRBJ2-1|once
TGTGCCACCAGCAGAGGCGGGTCGGGAGCAGGGAATGAGCAGTTCTTC
CATSRGGSGAGNEQFF
>TRBV9|TRBD1|TRBJ1-4|NA
TGTGCCAGCAGCGTAGTAGGGACAGTGGGTGAAAAACTGTTTTTT
CASSVVGTVGEKLFF
>TRBV28|NA|TRBJ1-5|NA
TGTGCCAGCAGGCCCGCCCTAGGACAGCCCCAGCATTTT
CASRPALGQPQHF
>TRBV28|TRBD2|TRBJ2-3|NA
TGTGCCAGCAGTACAAGACTAGCGGGAGAAGATACGCAGTATTTT
CASSTRLAGEDTQYF
>TRBV4-2|NA|TRBJ1-1|NA
TGTGCCAGCAGCCAAGCCGTCTCCCTGGGGGGCACTGAAGCTTTCTTT
CASSQAVSLGGTEAFF
>TRBV7-8|TRBD2|TRBJ2-2|NA
TGTGCCAGCAGCTTAGTTTCCCCGGGGCTAGCGGGATACACCGGGGAGCTGTTTTTT
CASSLVSPGLAGYTGELFF
>TRBV7-2|TRBD1|TRBJ2-7|NA
TGTGCCAGCAGAGCAGACAGGGCCCGCTACGAGCAGTACTTC
CASRADRARYEQYF
>TRBV10-3|NA|TRBJ2-7|NA
TGTGCCATCAGTGAGTCGACTCCCAGGGCCGGCTACGAGCAGTACTTC
CAISESTPRAGYEQYF
>TRBV6-5|NA|TRBJ2-4|NA
TGTGCCAGCAGTCAACCGGAGGTAAACATTCAGTACTTC
CASSQPEVNIQYF
>TRBV9|NA|TRBJ1-1|NA
TGTGCCAGCAGCGTAGAGGGGGGGTTGGTCACTGAAGCTTTCTTT
CASSVEGGLVTEAFF
>TRBV7-9|NA|TRBJ2-6|once
TGTGCCAGCAGAGCCGGGGTAGCTGGGGCCAACGTCCTGACTTTC
CASRAGVAGANVLTF